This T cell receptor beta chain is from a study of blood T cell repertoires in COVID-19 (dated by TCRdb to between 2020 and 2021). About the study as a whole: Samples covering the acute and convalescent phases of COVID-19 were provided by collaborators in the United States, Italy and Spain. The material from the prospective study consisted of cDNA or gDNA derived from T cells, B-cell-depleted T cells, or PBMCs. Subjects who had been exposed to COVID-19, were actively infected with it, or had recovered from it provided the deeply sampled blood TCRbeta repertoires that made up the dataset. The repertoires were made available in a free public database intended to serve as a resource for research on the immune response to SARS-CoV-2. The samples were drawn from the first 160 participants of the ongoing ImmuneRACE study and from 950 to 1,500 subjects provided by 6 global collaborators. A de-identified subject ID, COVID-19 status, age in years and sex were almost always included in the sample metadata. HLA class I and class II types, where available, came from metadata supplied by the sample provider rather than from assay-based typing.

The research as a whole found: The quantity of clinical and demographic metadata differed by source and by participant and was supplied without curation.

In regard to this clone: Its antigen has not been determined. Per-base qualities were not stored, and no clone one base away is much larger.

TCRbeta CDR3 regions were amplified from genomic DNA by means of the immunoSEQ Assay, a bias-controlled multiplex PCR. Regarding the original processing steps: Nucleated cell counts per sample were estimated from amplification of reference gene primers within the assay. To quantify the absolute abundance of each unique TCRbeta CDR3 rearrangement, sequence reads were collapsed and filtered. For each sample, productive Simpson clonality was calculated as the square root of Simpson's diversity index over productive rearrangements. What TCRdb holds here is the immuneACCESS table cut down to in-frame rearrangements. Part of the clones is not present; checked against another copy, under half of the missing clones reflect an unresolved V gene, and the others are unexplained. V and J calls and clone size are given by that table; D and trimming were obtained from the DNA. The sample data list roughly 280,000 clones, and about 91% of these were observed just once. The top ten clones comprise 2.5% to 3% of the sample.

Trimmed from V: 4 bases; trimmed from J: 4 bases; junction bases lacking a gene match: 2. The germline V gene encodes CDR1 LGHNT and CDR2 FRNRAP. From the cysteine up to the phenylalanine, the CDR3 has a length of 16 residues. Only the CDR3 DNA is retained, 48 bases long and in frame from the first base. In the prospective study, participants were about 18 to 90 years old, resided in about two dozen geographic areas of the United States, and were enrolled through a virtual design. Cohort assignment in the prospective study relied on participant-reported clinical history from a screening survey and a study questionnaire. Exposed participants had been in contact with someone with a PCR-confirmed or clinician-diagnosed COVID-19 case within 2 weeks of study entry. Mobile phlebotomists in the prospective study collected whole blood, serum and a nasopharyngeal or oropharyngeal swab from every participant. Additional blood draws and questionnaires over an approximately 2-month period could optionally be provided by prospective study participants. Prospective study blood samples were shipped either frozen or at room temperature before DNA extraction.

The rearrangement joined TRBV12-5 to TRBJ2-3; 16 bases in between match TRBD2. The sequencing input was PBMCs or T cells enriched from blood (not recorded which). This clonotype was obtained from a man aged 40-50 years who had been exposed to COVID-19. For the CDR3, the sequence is CASGSGLAGGADTQYF. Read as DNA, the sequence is TGTGCTAGTGGTTCGGGACTAGCGGGAGGGGCAGATACGCAGTATTTT.